The 16 T cell receptor beta chains in this list originate from one sample, sequenced in a study of cytomegalovirus exposure and HLA in healthy donors. Primers: 60 Vbeta forward and 13 Jbeta reverse. The protocol was immunoSEQ multiplex PCR, while the TCRdb copy is restricted to in-frame clones and leaves out a portion. This sample has about 150,000 clones; roughly 82% occur once, and the top ten carry 6.5% to 7.5%. Input material: PBMCs. The receptor source for this set is a woman in her forties or fifties in good health and CMV-seropositive.

This clone was seen just once. The chain employs TRBV9 and TRBJ2-2, with a possible D match to TRBD2 (6 bases). Trimming took off 3 bases at V and 5 bases at J, with 11 bases between the two ends. The CDR3 runs 14 residues. Germline V gene data show CDR1 as SGDLS and CDR2 as YYNGEE. In DNA, the CDR3 is TGTGCCAGCAGCGGGAGGGAGAGTACCGGGGAGCTGTTTTTT. Its translation is CASSGRESTGELFF. Complete variable domain (other parts from reference TRBV9 and TRBJ2-2): DSGVTQTPKHLITATGQRVTLRCSPRSGDLSVYWYQQSLDQGLQFLIQYYNGEERAKGNILERFSAQQFPDLHSELNLSSLELGDSALYFCASSGRESTGELFFGEGSRLTVL.

This chain connects TRBV30 to TRBJ1-2, with TRBD1 matching 10 bases. The V gene end was trimmed by 0 bases and the J gene end by 6 bases; junction bases not matched to a gene: 13. CDR3 length equals 17 residues. Germline V lookup: CDR1 GTSNPN, CDR2 SVGIG (reference sequence). The CDR3 coding sequence is TGTGCCTGGAGTGTCGGGACAGGGGCTGTCGTGTTCAATGGCTACACCTTC. It encodes CAWSVGTGAVVFNGYTF.

This clone was seen only once. The rearrangement uses TRBV4-1 and TRBJ1-4, with D unresolved. Per the germline V gene, CDR1 is MGHRA and CDR2 is YSYEKL. Trimming removed 0 bases from V and 8 bases from J, with 16 bases in between. This CDR3 region has 16 residues. CDR3 bases: TGCGCCAGCAGCCAAGAAACAGCTTACAATTCCGAAAAACTGTTTTTT. Protein sequence: CASSQETAYNSEKLFF.

The chain recombines TRBV9 with TRBJ2-1; 9 bases agree with TRBD2. Trimming at V came to 0 bases and at J to 7 bases, leaving 8 bases not matched to a gene. The germline CDR1 and CDR2 sequences are SGDLS and YYNGEE. The CDR3 consists of 16 residues. Written as DNA, the CDR3 is TGTGCCAGCAGCGTAGGCTCTAGCGGGGTTCTGAATGAGCAGTTCTTC. Its protein product is CASSVGSSGVLNEQFF.

This clone was counted a few times. The chain recombines TRBV27 with TRBJ1-1; D gene unclear. Trimming removed 4 bases from V and 4 bases from J, with 10 bases in between. From germline, CDR1 is MNHEY and CDR2 SMNVEV (reference sequence). The CDR3 is 13 residues long. The CDR3 region has the DNA TGTGCCAGCAGTTCCATAGTCGGCACTGAAGCTTTCTTT. This translates into CASSSIVGTEAFF.

The chain has TRBV6-5 and TRBJ2-7; TRBD1 matches at 9 bases. J lost 1 base, V lost 2 bases, and 0 bases had no gene match. Looked up from germline, CDR1 is MNHEY and CDR2 is SVGAGI. The CDR3 is 14 residues long. The CDR3, as DNA: TGTGCCAGCAGTTACGGACAGGGGTCCTACGAGCAGTACTTC. This sequence encodes CASSYGQGSYEQYF.

V and J are TRBV2 and TRBJ1-1, with a tentative D call TRBD1 (6 bases). The ends were cut back, 11 bases at V and 10 bases at J, with 20 bases in the middle. Germline CDR1 SNHLY, CDR2 FYNNEI. The CDR3 covers 12 residues. This CDR3 is CAPLEGGGIAFF. The CDR3 DNA reads as TGTGCCCCATTGGAGGGGGGAGGGATAGCTTTCTTT.

The chain links TRBV19 to TRBJ1-5, with D perhaps TRBD1 (5 bases). Trimming took off 7 bases at V and 7 bases at J, with 20 bases between the two ends. The CDR3 has 15 amino acids. CDR1 LNHDA and CDR2 SQIVND come from the germline V gene (reference sequence). CDR3 sequence reads: CASKNGHPSQQPQHF. CDR3 DNA sequence: TGTGCCAGTAAGAACGGACACCCTTCCCAACAGCCCCAGCATTTT.

V gene TRBV5-4 combines with J gene TRBJ1-2; D is possibly TRBD1 (5 bases). Deletions cut 1 base from V and 9 bases from J, with 13 bases between. The CDR3 extends over 13 amino acids. Germline loops: CDR1 SGHNT, CDR2 YYREEE (reference sequence). The CDR3 spells CASSLTDSSRYTF. In DNA form, the CDR3 reads TGTGCCAGCAGCTTGACCGACAGTTCCCGCTACACCTTC.

This clone was detected a few times. The chain employs TRBV9 and TRBJ2-7; D not certain. The CDR3 extends over 11 amino acids. Germline V lookup: CDR1 SGDLS, CDR2 YYNGEE. Trimming cost V 2 bases and J 3 bases, with 3 bases left between them. CDR3 sequence (DNA): TGTGCCAGCAGCGTCCGCTACGAGCAGTACTTC. It codes for CASSVRYEQYF.

The V and J genes are TRBV6-5 and TRBJ1-6; weak D call: TRBD1 (6 bases). Trimming took 5 bases from V and 7 from J, leaving 15 bases between them. This CDR3 contains 15 residues. Per germline, CDR1 MNHEY and CDR2 SVGAGI. DNA for the CDR3: TGTGCCAGCAGTCATCGAGGGAGGGGGAATTCACCCCTCCACTTT. This codes for CASSHRGRGNSPLHF.

Comment on this clone: The sample contains more than one DNA sequence encoding this CDR3. This sequence joins TRBV19 and TRBJ2-3; 10 bases match TRBD2. The CDR3 sequence is 15 residues long. V dropped 3 bases and J dropped 1; count of bases not matched to a gene: 1. The V gene's germline CDR1 is LNHDA and CDR2 SQIVND (reference sequence). DNA for the CDR3: TGTGCCAGTAGTATCACTAGCGGGGGCACAGATACGCAGTATTTT. This encodes CASSITSGGTDTQYF.

V usage is TRBV6-1 and J usage is TRBJ2-5, with a weak D call TRBD1 (5 bases). V lost 3 bases and J lost 14, with 13 bases in between. Germline V gene sequence: CDR1 MNHNS, CDR2 SASEGT. The CDR3 is made up of 11 amino acids. Written as DNA, the CDR3 is TGTGCCAGCAGTGACATCTCCTGGGGCTACTTC. It specifies CASSDISWGYF.

This clone was counted only a few times. The chain has TRBV4-2 and TRBJ2-7, with TRBD1 matching over 10 bases. Germline lookup yields CDR1 LGHNA and CDR2 YNFKEQ. This CDR3 is built from 17 residues. V lost 1 base to trimming and J lost 0 bases; unmatched junction nucleotides: 6. CDR3 bases: TGTGCCAGCAGCCAAGGGGACAGGGGAAAATCCTCCTACGAGCAGTACTTC. Translating gives CASSQGDRGKSSYEQYF.

DNA for the CDR3: TGTGCCAGCAGTGTGACTAGCGGGGGGGCCGCAGATACGCAGTATTTT. Translating it yields CASSVTSGGAADTQYF. The chain has TRBV25-1 and TRBJ2-3, with 14 nucleotides matching TRBD2. V was clipped by 4 bases and J by 4 bases; unmatched bases: 4. Germline assignment: CDR1 MGHDK and CDR2 SYGVNS. The CDR3 consists of 16 residues.

CDR3 bases: TGTGCCAGCAGTGAACTAGGGCTAGCGATCTACGAGCAGTACTTC. Protein sequence: CASSELGLAIYEQYF. The V gene is TRBV2, the J gene TRBJ2-7, with D perhaps matching TRBD2 (6 bases). From germline, CDR1 is SNHLY and CDR2 FYNNEI. This CDR3 comprises 15 residues. With 2 bases removed from V and 3 bases from J, the gap between germline ends came to 14 bases.